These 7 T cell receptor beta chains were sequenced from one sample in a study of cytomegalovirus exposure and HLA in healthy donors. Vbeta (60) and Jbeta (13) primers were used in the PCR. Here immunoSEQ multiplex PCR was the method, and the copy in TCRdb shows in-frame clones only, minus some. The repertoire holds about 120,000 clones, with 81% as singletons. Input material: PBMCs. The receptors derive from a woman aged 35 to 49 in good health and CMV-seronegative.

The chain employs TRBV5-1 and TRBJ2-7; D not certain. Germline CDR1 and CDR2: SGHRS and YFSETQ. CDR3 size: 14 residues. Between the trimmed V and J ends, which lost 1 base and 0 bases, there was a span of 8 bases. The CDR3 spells CASSLTPDSYEQYF. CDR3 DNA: TGCGCCAGCAGCTTGACCCCAGACTCCTACGAGCAGTACTTC.

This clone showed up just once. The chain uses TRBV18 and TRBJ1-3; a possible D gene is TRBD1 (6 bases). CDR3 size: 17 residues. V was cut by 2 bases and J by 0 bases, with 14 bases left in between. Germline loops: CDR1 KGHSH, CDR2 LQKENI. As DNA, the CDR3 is TGTGCCAGCTCACCAATGCGGGGGACACACTCTGGAAACACCATATATTTT. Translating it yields CASSPMRGTHSGNTIYF.

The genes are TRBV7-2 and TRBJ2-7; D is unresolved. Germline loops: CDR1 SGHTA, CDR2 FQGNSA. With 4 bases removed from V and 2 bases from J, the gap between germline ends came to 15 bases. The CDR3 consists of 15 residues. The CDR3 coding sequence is TGTGCCAGCAGCTCTTGGGCTGAAGTTACCTACGAGCAGTACTTC. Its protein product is CASSSWAEVTYEQYF.

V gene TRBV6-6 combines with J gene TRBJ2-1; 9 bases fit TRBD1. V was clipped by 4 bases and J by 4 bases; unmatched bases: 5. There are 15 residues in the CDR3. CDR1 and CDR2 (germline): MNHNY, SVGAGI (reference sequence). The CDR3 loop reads CASSSDRGVYNEQFF. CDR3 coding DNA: TGTGCCAGCAGTTCGGACAGGGGAGTATACAATGAGCAGTTCTTC.

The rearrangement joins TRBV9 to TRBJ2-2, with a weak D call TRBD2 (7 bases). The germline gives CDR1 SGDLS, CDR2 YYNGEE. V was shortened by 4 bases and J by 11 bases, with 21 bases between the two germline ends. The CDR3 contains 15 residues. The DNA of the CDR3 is TGTGCCAGCAGCCCTCCAGCGGGACATTTACGAGAGCTGTTTTTT. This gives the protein CASSPPAGHLRELFF.

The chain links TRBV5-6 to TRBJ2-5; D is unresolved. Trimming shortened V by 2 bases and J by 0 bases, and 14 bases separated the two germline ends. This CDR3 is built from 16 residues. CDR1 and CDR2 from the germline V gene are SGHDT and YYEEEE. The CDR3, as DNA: TGTGCCAGCAGCTTCAACGAGAAACTTTACCAAGAGACCCAGTACTTC. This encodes CASSFNEKLYQETQYF.

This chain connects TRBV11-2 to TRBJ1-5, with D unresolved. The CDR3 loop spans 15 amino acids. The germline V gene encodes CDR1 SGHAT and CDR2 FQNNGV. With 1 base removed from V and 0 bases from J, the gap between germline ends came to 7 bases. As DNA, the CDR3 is TGTGCCAGCAGCTTAGGAGATAATAGCAATCAGCCCCAGCATTTT. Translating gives CASSLGDNSNQPQHF.